This TCR beta chain was retrieved from a study of technical replicates of blood from several donors. The CDR3 is 15 amino acids. Germline V gene data show CDR1 as SSHAT and CDR2 as FNYEAQ (reference sequence). Repertoires were generated with immunoSEQ multiplex PCR, while TCRdb's copy carries only in-frame clones and drops some. This sample has 79,000 or so clones; approximately 96% occur once, and the top ten carry approximately 0.3%. A remark on this clone: An end of the junction differs from the germline gene, which may be a read error.

Sequencing was performed on T cells isolated from PBMCs. The chain recombines TRBV7-7 with TRBJ2-3; the match to TRBD2 covers 7 bases. The receptor comes from a human donor in good health. The CDR3 DNA reads as TGTGCTAGCAGCTTAGCTGCGGGAGGCACAGATACGCAGTATTTT. This gives the protein CASSLAAGGTDTQYF.